This is a list of T cell receptor beta chains from one sample in a study of T cells in Graves' hyperthyroidism and ophthalmopathy. TCRdb re-called the multiplex PCR reads through MiXCR, storing one row per CDR3 protein. Of 330,000 or so distinct CDR3 sequences listed, less than 20% are singletons. The sample was blood. The receptors originated from a woman aged 40 to 50 with Graves' ophthalmopathy. CDR3s include the opening cysteine and the closing phenylalanine or tryptophan. The D gene is left open where the match is weak. Clone size is given for some rows only: seen once, a few or many times, or a class if the clone is expanded.

TRBV19	-	many	TRBJ1-2	CASSIGVGNYGYTF	TGTGCCAGTAGTATAGGGGTCGGGAACTATGGCTACACCTTC
TRBV19	-	many	TRBJ2-2	CASSPQWTGELFF	TGTGCCAGTAGCCCCCAGTGGACCGGGGAGCTGTTTTTT
TRBV20-1	TRBD2	many	TRBJ2-2	CSATGGSRSTGELFF	TGCAGTGCTACGGGCGGGAGTCGTAGCACCGGGGAGCTGTTTTTT
TRBV2	-	many	TRBJ2-4	CASGGNKNIQYF	TGTGCCAGCGGGGGGAACAAAAACATTCAGTACTTC
TRBV12-3/TRBV12-4	-	many	TRBJ1-3	CASSLFSSGNTIYF	TGTGCCAGCAGTTTATTTAGCTCTGGAAACACCATATATTTT
TRBV20-1	-	many	TRBJ1-1	CSASDGRGQTAFF	TGCAGTGCTAGTGACGGTCGGGGGCAAACGGCTTTCTTT
TRBV5-1	-	-	TRBJ2-7	CASSGGMGYEQYF	TGCGCCAGCAGCGGAGGGATGGGGTACGAGCAGTACTTC
TRBV5-1	-	many	TRBJ1-2	CASSSGAGLGGYTF	TGCGCCAGCAGCTCCGGAGCCGGGTTAGGTGGCTACACCTTC
TRBV24-1	-	many	TRBJ2-5	CATSETGTQDVETQYF	TGTGCCACCAGTGAGACCGGGACGCAGGACGTAGAGACCCAGTACTTC
TRBV12-3/TRBV12-4	TRBD1	many	TRBJ2-7	CASSPTGGASEQYF	TGTGCCAGCAGCCCGACAGGGGGCGCCTCCGAGCAGTACTTC
TRBV29-1	-	many	TRBJ2-7	CSVGGTYEQYF	TGCAGCGTTGGCGGTACCTACGAGCAGTACTTC
TRBV6-1	-	-	TRBJ1-2	CASSTLEILSYGYTF	TGTGCCAGCAGTACCTTAGAAATCCTCTCCTATGGCTACACCTTC
TRBV4-1	TRBD1	few	TRBJ1-2	CASSQETGGIYGYTF	TGCGCCAGCAGCCAAGAAACAGGGGGGATATATGGCTACACCTTC
TRBV6-5	-	many	TRBJ1-1	CASSYRDKAEAFF	TGTGCCAGCAGTTACAGGGATAAGGCTGAAGCTTTCTTT
TRBV7-2	-	many	TRBJ2-1	CASSLAASAHNEQFF	TGTGCCAGCAGCTTAGCGGCTAGCGCCCACAATGAGCAGTTCTTC
TRBV7-9	-	many	TRBJ2-5	CASSGGLTQETQYF	TGTGCCAGCAGCGGAGGGCTTACTCAAGAGACCCAGTACTTC
TRBV27	-	many	TRBJ1-6	CASSPPGGYYNSPLHF	TGTGCCAGCAGTCCCCCTGGGGGGTACTATAATTCACCCCTCCACTTT
TRBV15	TRBD2	-	TRBJ2-7	CATSISAGVYEQYF	TGTGCCACCAGCATTTCAGCGGGAGTCTACGAGCAGTACTTC
TRBV27	-	many	TRBJ1-2	CASSPVRDTIADGYTF	TGTGCCAGCTCTCCCGTTCGGGACACCATAGCGGATGGCTACACCTTC
TRBV28	-	many	TRBJ2-5	CASSLGPGASEETQYF	TGTGCCAGCAGTTTAGGACCGGGAGCCAGTGAGGAGACCCAGTACTTC
TRBV7-3	TRBD2	many	TRBJ2-7	CASSPGRTSSLLGEQYF	TGTGCCAGCAGCCCCGGGAGGACAAGCTCCCTCCTGGGCGAGCAGTACTTC
TRBV24-1	-	many	TRBJ1-1	CATSPGWGQGTEAFF	TGTGCCACATCCCCTGGGTGGGGGCAGGGTACTGAAGCTTTCTTT
TRBV15	TRBD2	many	TRBJ2-2	CATSRELAGAGTGELFF	TGTGCCACCAGCAGAGAACTAGCGGGAGCGGGGACCGGGGAGCTGTTTTTT
TRBV12-5	TRBD1	many	TRBJ1-2	CASGLRQGPLTYGYTF	TGTGCTAGTGGCCTACGACAGGGGCCCTTGACTTATGGCTACACCTTC
TRBV10-2	-	-	TRBJ1-5	CASSERGGGQPQHF	TGCGCCAGCAGTGAGAGGGGGGGCGGTCAGCCCCAGCATTTT
TRBV12-3/TRBV12-4	TRBD1	many	TRBJ1-2	CASSPRDRGRCSYGYTF	TGTGCCAGCAGTCCCCGGGACAGGGGGCGTTGTTCTTATGGCTACACCTTC
TRBV12-3/TRBV12-4	-	many	TRBJ2-2	CATSKDSVGGELFF	TGTGCCACCTCCAAGGACTCTGTCGGCGGGGAGCTGTTTTTT
TRBV6-5	TRBD1	-	TRBJ2-5	CASSYVAGGRETQYF	TGTGCCAGCAGTTACGTGGCAGGGGGCAGGGAGACCCAGTACTTC
TRBV27	-	many	TRBJ1-6	CASSFRVDNSPLHF	TGTGCCAGCAGTTTTAGAGTGGATAATTCACCCCTCCACTTT
TRBV6-2/TRBV6-3	TRBD1	many	TRBJ2-6	CASSWDSSGANVLTF	TGTGCCAGCAGTTGGGACAGCTCTGGGGCCAACGTCCTGACTTTC
TRBV7-3	TRBD2	many	TRBJ2-7	CASSLRLQGRLAFTYEQYF	TGTGCCAGCAGCTTAAGACTTCAGGGCCGACTAGCGTTCACCTACGAGCAGTACTTC
TRBV4-1	TRBD2	many	TRBJ2-7	CARTSGRGEQYF	TGCGCCAGGACTAGCGGGAGGGGAGAGCAGTACTTC
TRBV27	TRBD1	few	TRBJ1-6	CASGRTGTSPLHF	TGTGCCAGCGGGCGGACAGGGACTTCACCCCTCCACTTT
TRBV25-1	-	many	TRBJ2-7	CASSELQGGAYYEQYF	TGTGCCAGCAGTGAACTCCAGGGGGGTGCATACTACGAGCAGTACTTC
TRBV29-1	-	many	TRBJ2-5	CSVEPLGQKETQYF	TGCAGCGTTGAGCCACTAGGGCAAAAAGAGACCCAGTACTTC
TRBV28	TRBD1	many	TRBJ1-1	CASSATGGGTEAFF	TGTGCCAGCAGTGCTACAGGGGGCGGAACTGAAGCTTTCTTT
TRBV19	TRBD2	many	TRBJ2-5	CASSTPGLAPGFETQYF	TGTGCCAGTAGCACGCCGGGACTAGCACCTGGGTTTGAGACCCAGTACTTC
TRBV6-1	-	many	TRBJ2-7	CASSTRDKTYEQYF	TGTGCCAGCAGTACCCGGGACAAAACCTACGAGCAGTACTTC
TRBV7-3	-	-	TRBJ2-5	CASSLDGGRETQYF	TGTGCCAGCAGCTTAGACGGGGGGCGAGAGACCCAGTACTTC
TRBV6-2/TRBV6-3	-	-	TRBJ2-7	CASSDPPGPYEQYF	TGTGCCAGCAGTGACCCCCCAGGGCCCTACGAGCAGTACTTC
TRBV28	-	many	TRBJ2-4	CASSGRPKNIQYF	TGTGCCAGCAGTGGACGGCCTAAAAACATTCAGTACTTC
TRBV2	TRBD1	many	TRBJ2-2	CASSDPDRASGPPGELFF	TGTGCCAGCAGTGACCCGGACAGGGCCTCGGGTCCCCCCGGGGAGCTGTTTTTT
TRBV30	TRBD2	many	TRBJ2-2	CAWKVAGGTGELFF	TGTGCCTGGAAGGTAGCGGGAGGCACCGGGGAGCTGTTTTTT
TRBV7-8	-	-	TRBJ2-7	CASSFRRQSSYEQYF	TGTGCCAGCAGCTTTAGAAGGCAGAGCTCCTACGAGCAGTACTTC
TRBV6-2/TRBV6-3	-	-	TRBJ1-5	CASISHQPQHF	TGTGCCAGCATCTCACATCAGCCCCAGCATTTT
TRBV2	TRBD1	many	TRBJ1-5	CASSPTGVYEPQHF	TGTGCCAGCAGCCCCACAGGGGTATACGAGCCCCAGCATTTT
TRBV6-1	-	many	TRBJ1-1	CASSRGGNTEAFF	TGTGCCAGCAGCAGGGGTGGGAACACTGAAGCTTTCTTT
TRBV6-8	TRBD2	once	TRBJ2-7	CADLLADPYEQYF	TGTGCCGACTTACTAGCGGACCCCTACGAGCAGTACTTC
TRBV7-2	TRBD2	many	TRBJ2-7	CASSFLRGGRSGEVLYEQYF	TGTGCCAGCAGCTTCCTGCGGGGGGGGCGTTCGGGCGAAGTCCTCTACGAGCAGTACTTC
TRBV6-2/TRBV6-3	-	many	TRBJ1-1	CASSSRYHEAFF	TGTGCCAGCAGTTCCCGCTACCATGAAGCTTTCTTT